This entry lists 24 T cell receptor beta chains sequenced from one sample in a study of graft-versus-host responses after intestinal transplantation. Their antigen targets remain unknown. Sequencing used immunoSEQ multiplex PCR; TCRdb keeps in-frame clones, though not all of them. The table lists around 71,000 clones, around 95% of them singletons. This specimen was unstimulated CD8+ T cells sorted from spleen or lymph node cells, taken before intestinal transplant. The source of these receptors is a human donor who received an intestinal transplant.

The chain combines TRBV10-3 with TRBJ2-1; 8 bases match TRBD2. With 6 bases clipped from V and 1 base from J, the junction kept 11 bases outside the gene matches. The CDR3 runs 17 residues. The V gene's germline CDR1 is ENHRY and CDR2 SYGVKD. CDR3 sequence (DNA): TGTGCCATCAGCGGAGCGGGAGCGAGCTGGTCCTACAATGAGCAGTTCTTC. Protein sequence: CAISGAGASWSYNEQFF.

CDR3 coding DNA: TGTGCCAGCAGCTTTCCAGGGGACACTGAAGCTTTCTTT. Residues: CASSFPGDTEAFF. This chain uses TRBV5-6 with TRBJ1-1, with a possible D match to TRBD1 (6 bases). Germline assignment: CDR1 SGHDT and CDR2 YYEEEE. The CDR3 runs to 13 residues. Trimming removed 2 bases at V and 3 bases at J, with 8 bases between.

The chain uses TRBV5-8 and TRBJ1-1; D possibly corresponds to TRBD1 (5 bases). Per germline, CDR1 SGHTS and CDR2 YDEGEE. Trimming left V 4 bases short and J 1 base short, with 11 bases between. The CDR3 covers 14 residues. The CDR3 nucleotides read TGTGCCAGCAGCAAATGGGACGGGAACACTGAAGCTTTCTTT. Translated, it gives CASSKWDGNTEAFF.

The chain employs TRBV4-1 and TRBJ1-5, with TRBD1 matching over 10 bases. Germline V gives CDR1 MGHRA, CDR2 YSYEKL. Germline trimming cut 3 bases from V and 5 bases from J; bases unmatched to any gene: 7. The CDR3 sequence is 16 residues long. This CDR3 is CASSQGQGREDQPQHF. In DNA form, the CDR3 reads TGCGCCAGCAGCCAGGGACAGGGGAGAGAGGATCAGCCCCAGCATTTT.

The J gene is TRBJ1-2, the V gene TRBV6-6, with 9 bases fitting TRBD1. This CDR3 comprises 15 residues. Germline CDR1 MNHNY, CDR2 SVGAGI (reference sequence). V trimming: 2 bases; J trimming: 7 bases; junction bases outside the gene matches: 8. This CDR3 reads CASSYGLGQGSGYTF. CDR3 DNA sequence: TGTGCCAGCAGTTACGGACTCGGACAGGGGAGTGGCTACACCTTC.

For the CDR3, the DNA is TGTGCCAGCAGCTTACGGACAGCCTCTAACTATGGCTACACCTTC. Residues: CASSLRTASNYGYTF. The genes are TRBV7-4 and TRBJ1-2; D possibly corresponds to TRBD1 (6 bases). CDR3 length: 15 residues. Germline V CDR1 and CDR2: SGHVT, SQSDAQ. Trimming took off 2 bases at V and 0 bases at J, with 10 bases between the two ends. The full variable domain, completed using reference TRBV7-4 and TRBJ1-2, is GAGVSQSPRYKVAKRGRDVALRCDSISGHVTLYWYRQTLGQGSEVLTYSQSDAQRDKSGRPSGRFSAERPERSVSTLKIQRTEQGDSAVYLCASSLRTASNYGYTFGSGTRLTVV.

This rearrangement joins TRBV4-2 to TRBJ2-1; D possibly corresponds to TRBD2 (6 bases). The CDR3 length is 17 residues. V was pared by 0 bases and J by 1 base, with 13 bases between. Germline assignment: CDR1 LGHNA and CDR2 YNFKEQ. For the CDR3, the DNA is TGTGCCAGCAGCCAAGATCCGGACTACGGTTCCTACAATGAGCAGTTCTTC. This sequence encodes CASSQDPDYGSYNEQFF.

The V gene is TRBV29-1, the J gene TRBJ2-7, with a weak D call TRBD1 (7 bases). With 0 bases removed from V and 2 bases from J, the gap between germline ends came to 11 bases. The CDR3 has 14 residues. Germline CDR1 and CDR2: SQVTM and ANQGSEA. CDR3 in amino acids: CSVEDQGGAYEQYF. The CDR3 DNA reads TGCAGCGTTGAAGACCAGGGGGGAGCCTACGAGCAGTACTTC.

J is TRBJ2-3 and V is TRBV11-2; 10 bases map to TRBD1. The CDR3 is 18 residues long. Trimming cost V 2 bases and J 3 bases; bases outside gene matches: 11. CDR1 and CDR2 (germline): SGHAT, FQNNGV. The CDR3 sequence is CASSLPTHRDRGTDTQYF. Here the CDR3 DNA reads TGTGCCAGCAGCTTACCAACTCACCGGGACAGGGGTACAGATACGCAGTATTTT.

CDR3: CASSLGGTNTGELFF. CDR3 nucleotides: TGTGCCAGCAGCTTAGGCGGGACGAACACCGGGGAGCTGTTTTTT. The gene calls are TRBV7-8 and TRBJ2-2; D is possibly TRBD2 (6 bases). V was trimmed by 1 base and J by 0 bases, leaving 6 bases between them. The CDR3 covers 15 residues. Germline CDR1 is SGHVS and CDR2 is FQNEAQ. Drawing the rest from reference TRBV7-8 and TRBJ2-2, the complete variable domain is GAGVSQSPRYKVAKRGQDVALRCDPISGHVSLFWYQQALGQGPEFLTYFQNEAQLDKSGLPSDRFFAERPEGSVSTLKIQRTQQEDSAVYLCASSLGGTNTGELFFGEGSRLTVL.

This chain links TRBV27 with TRBJ2-2, with unresolved D. The CDR3 runs 12 residues. Germline-derived CDR1 and CDR2 are MNHEY and SMNVEV (reference sequence). V lost 6 bases to trimming and J lost 5 bases, with 7 bases between them. CDR3 protein: CASRRRTGELFF. CDR3 coding DNA: TGTGCCAGCAGGCGTAGGACCGGGGAGCTGTTTTTT.

A single count supports this clone. The rearrangement uses TRBV7-7 and TRBJ2-7; 7 bases fit TRBD1. V trimming: 2 bases; J trimming: 4 bases; junction bases outside the gene matches: 14. This CDR3 is built from 17 residues. Per the germline V gene, CDR1 is SSHAT and CDR2 is FNYEAQ (reference sequence). CDR3 sequence reads: CASSLTRGFTQLYEQYF. The CDR3 DNA reads as TGTGCCAGCAGCTTAACCAGGGGGTTTACCCAGCTTTACGAGCAGTACTTC.

The chain recombines TRBV11-2 with TRBJ2-1; 7 nucleotides align to TRBD2. The ends lost 3 bases at V and 3 bases at J; junction bases unmatched: 5. The germline V gene encodes CDR1 SGHAT and CDR2 FQNNGV. The CDR3 length is 15 residues. This CDR3 is CASSFGREHYNEQFF. DNA for the CDR3: TGTGCCAGCAGCTTTGGGCGGGAGCACTACAATGAGCAGTTCTTC.

The V call is TRBV27, the J call TRBJ2-1; D gene uncertain. There are 12 residues in the CDR3. V shed 3 bases and J shed 7 bases, with 7 bases lying between them. The V gene's germline CDR1 is MNHEY and CDR2 SMNVEV (reference sequence). CDR3 bases: TGTGCCAGCAGTTTGTACGGGAATGAGCAGTTCTTC. Its translation is CASSLYGNEQFF.

The chain uses TRBV29-1 and TRBJ2-7; 8 nucleotides align to TRBD2. CDR3 length: 13 amino acids. Trimming took 6 bases from V and 4 from J; bases not matched to a gene: 8. Germline V lookup: CDR1 SQVTM, CDR2 ANQGSEA. The CDR3: CSVPGGDSYEQYF. DNA of the CDR3: TGCAGCGTGCCCGGGGGGGACTCTTACGAGCAGTACTTC.

The V call is TRBV29-1, the J call TRBJ2-7; 9 bases line up with TRBD1. CDR3 length equals 16 residues. The J segment lost 3 bases and the V segment lost 0 bases, leaving 9 bases of the junction unmatched. Looked up from germline, CDR1 is SQVTM and CDR2 is ANQGSEA. DNA for the CDR3: TGCAGCGTTGAAGATCGGAGGGACAGGGAGTACTACGAGCAGTACTTC. It is translated as CSVEDRRDREYYEQYF.

The chain has TRBV5-8 and TRBJ2-2; D unresolved. The CDR3 has 12 amino acids. V lost 1 base to trimming and J lost 4 bases, with 2 bases between them. Germline loops: CDR1 SGHTS, CDR2 YDEGEE. This CDR3 reads CASSLFTGELFF. The CDR3 DNA sequence: TGTGCCAGCAGCTTGTTCACCGGGGAGCTGTTTTTT.

The chain links TRBV29-1 to TRBJ2-1; TRBD1 matches 10 bases. The ends lost 6 bases at V and 9 bases at J; junction bases unmatched: 2. The CDR3 consists of 11 residues. Germline V gene lookup returns CDR1 SQVTM and CDR2 ANQGSEA. The CDR3 region has the DNA TGCAGCGTGAGACAGGGGGCTGAGCAGTTCTTC. This sequence encodes CSVRQGAEQFF.

This chain uses TRBV6-5 with TRBJ2-7, with 9 nucleotides matching TRBD1. The germline CDR1 and CDR2 sequences are MNHEY and SVGAGI. V shed 1 base, J shed 6 bases, and the junction held 4 bases outside the gene matches. This CDR3 contains 14 residues. CDR3 in DNA: TGTGCCAGCAGTTACTTTGGACAGGGGTTCGAGCAGTACTTC. Translated, it gives CASSYFGQGFEQYF.

The chain is built from TRBV7-8 and TRBJ2-1; TRBD2 matches at 9 bases. Losses at the gene ends were 5 bases for V and 3 bases for J; bases not matched to a gene: 5. The CDR3 covers 15 residues. The V gene's germline CDR1 is SGHVS and CDR2 FQNEAQ. The CDR3: CASSQTSGSYNEQFF. CDR3 sequence (DNA): TGTGCCAGCAGCCAGACTAGCGGAAGCTACAATGAGCAGTTCTTC.

The chain couples TRBV25-1 to TRBJ2-7; 9 bases map to TRBD2. The CDR3 covers 14 residues. Per germline, CDR1 MGHDK and CDR2 SYGVNS. Trimming took 8 bases from V and 2 from J; bases not matched to a gene: 7. In DNA form, the CDR3 reads TGTGCCAGCGGGATAGCGGGAGTAGCCTACGAGCAGTACTTC. Protein: CASGIAGVAYEQYF.

The V call is TRBV25-1, the J call TRBJ2-1; the D is unclear. The CDR3 totals 14 residues. Germline values: CDR1 MGHDK, CDR2 SYGVNS. Deletions cut 6 bases from V and 2 bases from J, with 11 bases between. In DNA form, the CDR3 reads TGTGCCAGCAGCATTCCCGGCCCCTACAATGAGCAGTTCTTC. Translating it yields CASSIPGPYNEQFF.

The rearrangement joins TRBV18 to TRBJ1-4, with TRBD1 identical over 8 bases. Trimming took 1 base from V and 7 from J; bases not matched to a gene: 8. In germline, CDR1 is KGHSH, CDR2 LQKENI. The CDR3 has 16 residues. Here the CDR3 DNA reads TGTGCCAGCTCACCACGGCAACGAGACAGGGGTGAAAAACTGTTTTTT. Amino acid sequence: CASSPRQRDRGEKLFF.

The chain carries TRBV9 and TRBJ2-1; the match to TRBD2 covers 7 bases. Germline V CDR1 and CDR2: SGDLS, YYNGEE. This CDR3 is 17 amino acids long. J gave up 0 bases and V 0 bases, and 6 bases lay outside the gene matches. The CDR3 DNA reads as TGTGCCAGCAGCGTAGGCGGAACTAGCGTCTCCTACAATGAGCAGTTCTTC. Protein sequence: CASSVGGTSVSYNEQFF.